These 5 T cell receptor beta chains originate from one sample sequenced in a study of blood T cells in healthy people across ages. The second PCR ran about 6 to 12 cycles with a sample-barcoded 5' primer and J-beta primers. Via MiXCR, TCRdb re-called the 5' RACE reads, giving one row per CDR3 protein. The table shows over a million distinct CDR3 sequences, with 35% to 45% occurring only once. The sample taken for sequencing was blood. These receptors all stem from a woman aged 18 to 35 in good health.

The V gene is TRBV27, the J gene TRBJ1-6; D gene unclear. The CDR3 is made up of 18 amino acids. V lost 3 bases, J lost 4 bases, and 19 bases lay in between. The germline V gene has CDR1 MNHEY and CDR2 SMNVEV (reference sequence). The CDR3 loop reads CASSFAGSGPDYNSPLHF. CDR3 sequence (DNA): TGTGCCAGCAGTTTCGCGGGGAGCGGGCCGGATTATAATTCACCCCTCCACTTT.

This clonotype occurred a few times. The rearrangement links TRBV29-1 to TRBJ2-1; weak D call: TRBD2 (6 bases). Germline lookup yields CDR1 SQVTM and CDR2 ANQGSEA. V gave up 6 bases and J gave up 7 bases, with 25 bases separating them. The CDR3 loop spans 16 amino acids. CDR3 DNA: TGCAGCGTCACACCGAGACTAGAGAGTTACAATAATGAGCAGTTCTTC. Encoded protein: CSVTPRLESYNNEQFF.

The rearrangement joins TRBV5-1 to TRBJ2-4; D is ambiguous. The J call may be mistaken, given a closer DNA end match to TRBJ2-7. The V gene's germline CDR1 is SGHRS and CDR2 YFSETQ. The CDR3 has 16 residues. Here the CDR3 reads CASSSGIGPASYEQYF. In nucleotides, the CDR3 is TGCGCCAGCAGCTCGGGTATCGGACCAGCTTCCTACGAGCAGTACTTC.

The chain couples TRBV2 to TRBJ1-5, with no clear D. Germline lookup yields CDR1 SNHLY and CDR2 FYNNEI. Trimming took 1 base from V and 3 from J, leaving 10 bases between them. This CDR3 is built from 15 residues. Here the CDR3 DNA reads TGTGCCAGCAGTGAAGATGGAGGGATCAATCAGCCCCAGCATTTT. It codes for CASSEDGGINQPQHF.

This sequence joins TRBV12-3 or TRBV12-4 and TRBJ1-6; D is unclear. V was cut by 2 bases and J by 5 bases, with 10 bases left in between. CDR3 length: 15 residues. The DNA for the CDR3 is TGTGCCAGCAGTTTACGCGAGGAGGATAATTCACCCCTCCACTTT. It yields the protein CASSLREEDNSPLHF.